This TCR beta chain was documented in a study of cytomegalovirus exposure and HLA in healthy donors. For the study at large: Among 398 genotyped donors, approximately 80% fell in the Caucasian-associated ancestry cluster. The study's findings and limits: In a later analysis, across HLA loci, associated TCR counts were highest for DRB1, lowest for HLA-C. In an earlier analysis, in some 500 donors, most V segments appeared productive either ~87% or ~30% of the time.

Among the donors, all were healthy bone marrow donors. Per the germline V gene, CDR1 is LGHNA and CDR2 is YNFKEQ. The V and J ends lost 5 bases and 3 bases respectively, with 13 bases between them. This CDR3 region has 14 residues. As for this clone: Its antigen is currently unknown.

PCR amplification relied on 60 Vbeta primers (plus 13 Jbeta primers). The method was immunoSEQ multiplex PCR; TCRdb's version includes in-frame clones alone and lacks a portion of them. The repertoire includes around 90,000 clones, under 75% of them detected once, and around 2% sits in the top ten. The clonotype comes from a human donor in good health. The sequencing sample was made of PBMCs. The chain employs TRBV4-2 and TRBJ2-5; D possibly corresponds to TRBD1 (5 bases). The CDR3 region is CASSFERREETQYF. The CDR3 coding sequence is TGTGCCAGCAGCTTCGAGCGCAGGGAAGAGACCCAGTACTTC.